Listed here is a single T cell receptor beta chain. Antigen specificity is unknown. Germline V gene data show CDR1 as SGDLS and CDR2 as YYNGEE. The CDR3 consists of 15 residues. Trimming removed 2 bases from V and 3 bases from J; junction bases left unmatched: 6. The PCR contained 60 Vbeta and 13 Jbeta primers. Some clones are missing from TCRdb's copy, which holds only in-frame ones; the method was immunoSEQ multiplex PCR. The table includes around 170,000 clones, 75% to 85% detected once. The sample belongs to a study of cytomegalovirus exposure and HLA in healthy donors. Study outcomes and limitations: Researchers reported from a later analysis that most CMV-associated TCR beta chains appeared HLA-restricted. A link between a missense DCLRE1C variant and TCR beta V- and J-gene trimming emerged from a later analysis.

The sample was PBMCs. The chain is built from TRBV9 and TRBJ2-3; the match to TRBD1 covers 7 bases. This sequence originates from a young woman in good health and CMV-seronegative. The chain's CDR3 is CASSVDRLLTDTQYF. The DNA of the CDR3 is TGTGCCAGCAGCGTGGACAGGCTTCTAACAGATACGCAGTATTTT.